This T cell receptor (beta chain) came from a study of blood T cell repertoires in COVID-19. By proportion, this clone is medium-sized (0.01 to 0.1%). Using immunoSEQ multiplex PCR, the repertoire was profiled, and TCRdb retains in-frame clones only, with some absent. This table has roughly 14,000 clones, 60% to 75% appearing once. Germline V gene data show CDR1 as MNHEY and CDR2 as SVGAGI. This CDR3 region has 15 residues. The V gene end was trimmed by 4 bases and the J gene end by 3 bases; junction bases not matched to a gene: 6. The gene calls are TRBV6-5 and TRBJ2-3; 8 bases align to TRBD2. This receptor was identified in a man between 70 and 80 years old with acute or convalescent COVID-19. Sample: peripheral blood. In DNA, the CDR3 is TGTGCCAGCAGTTCCGGGACTAGGGCGACAGATACGCAGTATTTT. Translating gives CASSSGTRATDTQYF.